This T cell receptor (beta chain) was identified during a study of brain T cells in children with intractable seizures. Study outcomes and limitations: Absence of clones before surgery may stem from lower sequencing depth. Viral specificity was inferred only from CDR3 similarity; HCMV serostatus was unknown.

Concerning this clone itself: Its target is unknown.

V trimming: 1 base; J trimming: 8 bases; junction bases outside the gene matches: 9. The CDR3 consists of 16 residues. Per the germline V gene, CDR1 is SGHRS and CDR2 is YFSETQ. The time point denotes: blood from clinic visit 5 months post-surgery; TSC patient then seizure free. Only cases whose brain tissue showed the highest T cell transcript signatures were sequenced. At least one anti-epileptic drug was given before surgery. Clones were read by immunoSEQ multiplex PCR, and TCRdb kept only the in-frame ones, dropping some. The profile shows 340,000 or so clones, roughly 93% of them singletons. The sequencing used peripheral blood, collected about 5 months after surgery. The chain joins TRBV5-1 to TRBJ1-6; 7 nucleotides align to TRBD1. This clonotype was obtained from a boy younger than two with tuberous sclerosis and intractable seizures. The CDR3 is CASSLSGQPWDSPLHF. DNA for the CDR3: TGCGCCAGCAGCTTGTCGGGACAGCCTTGGGATTCACCCCTCCACTTT.